The 9 T cell receptor beta chains reported below all come from one sample, sequenced in a study of T cell repertoires in cytomegalovirus infection. Using its own MiXCR run on the reads, TCRdb lists one record per CDR3 protein. The sample gives some 130,000 distinct CDR3 sequences, roughly 9% of which show up once; 10% is in the top ten. The sequenced material came from PBMCs. Receptors originate from a human donor in good health (CMV status not recorded). Some clones in this sample may be carry-over from other donors' samples.

To note about this clonotype: With a much larger clone just one base away, this may be a read error. As the CDR3 is not closed by the conserved phenylalanine or tryptophan, this likely results from a read error. The chain employs TRBV6-8 and TRBJ2-5, with no clear D. CDR3 length: 15 residues. V shed 8 bases and J shed 5 bases, with 21 bases lying between them. From germline, CDR1 is MNHGY and CDR2 SAAAGT. CDR3 loop: CASGPPGGLGETQYS. The DNA for the CDR3 is TGTGCCAGCGGGCCCCCGGGCGGTCTTGGGGAGACCCAGTACTCC.

This clonotype was recorded many times. The rearrangement uses TRBV2 and TRBJ2-1; no definite D call. Germline V gene data show CDR1 as SNHLY and CDR2 as FYNNEI. The CDR3 sequence is 11 residues long. The V end was cut by 4 bases, the J end by 10 bases, with 8 bases between. The CDR3 region has the DNA TGTGCCAGCAGTGTAGCATACGAGCAGTTCTTC. Its protein is CASSVAYEQFF.

This clonotype was counted at least ten times. The CDR3 DNA sequence: TGTGCCAGCGCCAGACAGGGGGGGAATTCACCCCTCCACTTT. As protein: CASARQGGNSPLHF. The chain has TRBV19 and TRBJ1-6; 9 nucleotides agree with TRBD1. Germline trimming cut 9 bases from V and 7 bases from J; bases unmatched to any gene: 7. CDR1 is LNHDA, CDR2 SQIVND, per germline (reference sequence). The CDR3 spans 14 residues.

The rearrangement uses TRBV20-1 and TRBJ1-4; D is uncertain. The V and J ends lost 0 bases and 5 bases respectively, with 10 bases between them. The CDR3 is 14 residues long. Germline V lookup: CDR1 DFQATT, CDR2 SNEGSKA (reference sequence). The CDR3 nucleotides are TGCAGTGCTAGAGATCGCCGCGGCAATGAAAAACTGTTTTTT. Protein sequence: CSARDRRGNEKLFF.

This clonotype was observed at least ten times. V gene TRBV12-3 or TRBV12-4 combines with J gene TRBJ1-2, with a possible D match to TRBD1 (5 bases). CDR3 size: 12 residues. V dropped 6 bases and J dropped 7 bases, with 12 bases sitting between them. CDR3 nucleotide sequence: TGTGCCAGCAGCCTAGGGGACTCTGGCTACACCTTC. Protein sequence: CASSLGDSGYTF.

This clonotype was observed at least ten times. The CDR3: CASTEGGGGGDPDTQYF. DNA for the CDR3: TGTGCCAGCACCGAGGGGGGTGGAGGAGGGGACCCAGATACGCAGTATTTT. This chain links TRBV7-9 with TRBJ2-3; D may match TRBD1 or TRBD2 (6 bases each). Germline V gene sequence: CDR1 SEHNR, CDR2 FQNEAQ (reference sequence). V lost 7 bases, J lost 4 bases, and 24 bases lay in between. The CDR3 sequence is 17 residues long.

This clonotype appeared many times. The CDR3 sequence: CASSRGTGSLNTEAFF. The CDR3 DNA sequence: TGTGCCAGCAGCCGTGGGACAGGTAGTCTGAACACTGAAGCTTTCTTT. The genes are TRBV4-2 and TRBJ1-1, with 8 bases matching TRBD1. Looked up from germline, CDR1 is LGHNA and CDR2 is YNFKEQ. CDR3 size: 16 residues. V shed 4 bases, J shed 0 bases, and the junction held 7 bases outside the gene matches.

This clonotype showed up many times. V usage is TRBV7-2 and J usage is TRBJ2-1, with D uncertain. From germline, CDR1 is SGHTA and CDR2 FQGNSA. Between the trimmed V and J ends, which lost 5 bases and 7 bases, there was a span of 15 bases. The CDR3 consists of 14 residues. In DNA, the CDR3 is TGTGCCAGCAGCCCCCCCCCCGGTAGGAATGAGCAGTTCTTC. It is translated as CASSPPPGRNEQFF.

This clonotype has a count of ten or more. This chain links TRBV2 with TRBJ2-5, with D maybe TRBD1 (5 bases). V shed 2 bases and J shed 2 bases, with 9 bases lying between them. Germline V gene data show CDR1 as SNHLY and CDR2 as FYNNEI. The CDR3 length is 14 residues. The CDR3 bases are TGTGCCAGCAGTGAACGACAGACTCAAGAGACCCAGTACTTC. Translation gives CASSERQTQETQYF.